The rows below give T cell receptor beta chains drawn from one sample of a study of T cells in Graves' hyperthyroidism and ophthalmopathy. TCRdb analysed the multiplex PCR reads with MiXCR anew, one entry per CDR3 protein. The sample lists around 300,000 distinct CDR3 sequences, around 13% occurring once. The sample comprised blood. The source is a woman aged 40 to 55 with Graves' ophthalmopathy. CDR3s include the opening cysteine and the closing phenylalanine or tryptophan. A D gene is named only where the DNA matches it firmly. The listing skips clone size in some rows; elsewhere it reads once, few, many or a size class.

J gene	clone size	V gene	D gene	CDR3 protein	CDR3 DNA
TRBJ2-1	NA	TRBV20-1	TRBD1	CSASPGQGAYTQFF	TGCAGTGCTAGCCCGGGACAGGGGGCATATACCCAGTTCTTC
TRBJ1-1	few	TRBV6-1	NA	CASTSGVGSTEAFF	TGTGCCAGCACGTCGGGGGTTGGATCCACTGAAGCTTTCTTT
TRBJ2-3	once	TRBV27	NA	CASAGPRDPRSYTDTQYF	TGTGCCAGCGCCGGACCACGGGACCCCCGATCCTACACAGATACGCAGTATTTT
TRBJ2-5	many	TRBV28	TRBD2	CASTLGLAGGSYQETQYF	TGTGCCAGCACCCTCGGACTAGCGGGAGGATCGTACCAAGAGACCCAGTACTTC
TRBJ1-1	NA	TRBV19	NA	CASRKGSMNTEAFF	TGTGCCAGTAGAAAAGGTTCCATGAACACTGAAGCTTTCTTT
TRBJ2-7	few	TRBV29-1	NA	CSVAYGFSYEQYF	TGCAGCGTTGCGTACGGATTCTCCTACGAGCAGTACTTC
TRBJ2-1	many	TRBV29-1	NA	CSVIKGSSYNEQFF	TGCAGCGTTATCAAAGGTAGCTCCTACAATGAGCAGTTCTTC
TRBJ1-5	many	TRBV20-1	NA	CSAREWGPQPQHF	TGCAGTGCTAGAGAATGGGGACCGCAGCCCCAGCATTTT
TRBJ1-1	many	TRBV12-3/TRBV12-4	TRBD1	CASSSQTGFGTEAFF	TGTGCCAGCAGTTCCCAGACAGGGTTTGGCACTGAAGCTTTCTTT
TRBJ2-3	many	TRBV12-3/TRBV12-4	TRBD2	CASSSRLAGVLRGDTQYF	TGTGCCAGCAGTTCGCGACTAGCGGGGGTCCTCCGGGGAGATACGCAGTATTTT
TRBJ1-4	few	TRBV5-6	NA	CASSPWWGTNEKLFF	TGTGCCAGCAGCCCCTGGTGGGGAACTAATGAAAAACTGTTTTTT
TRBJ1-3	NA	TRBV13	TRBD1	CASSPWSTGVGNTIYF	TGTGCCAGCAGCCCCTGGTCCACAGGGGTAGGAAACACCATATATTTT
TRBJ2-1	many	TRBV28	NA	CARNPGAVYNEQFF	TGTGCCAGGAACCCGGGAGCCGTCTACAATGAGCAGTTCTTC
TRBJ2-3	many	TRBV9	NA	CASSGAPVLRDTQYF	TGTGCCAGCAGCGGGGCCCCCGTCTTAAGAGATACGCAGTATTTT
TRBJ1-2	many	TRBV13	NA	CASSLGQGPYGYTF	TGTGCCAGCAGCTTAGGACAGGGTCCCTATGGCTACACCTTC
TRBJ2-4	few	TRBV18	TRBD2	CASSPEVAGAKNIQYF	TGTGCCAGCTCTCCGGAGGTAGCGGGAGCCAAAAACATTCAGTACTTC
TRBJ1-1	few	TRBV18	NA	CASSPMGSDGEAFF	TGTGCCAGCTCCCCGATGGGGAGCGACGGGGAAGCTTTCTTT
TRBJ2-3	once	TRBV11-2	TRBD2	CASSPGGAGASTDTQYF	TGTGCCAGCAGCCCGGGTGGGGCGGGAGCTAGCACAGATACGCAGTATTTT
TRBJ2-1	many	TRBV7-9	NA	CASSLALGFTNEQFF	TGTGCCAGCAGCTTAGCGTTAGGATTTACCAATGAGCAGTTCTTC
TRBJ2-1	NA	TRBV5-1	TRBD1	CASSKPGQEAYNEQFF	TGCGCCAGCAGCAAGCCGGGACAGGAAGCCTACAATGAGCAGTTCTTC
TRBJ1-2	NA	TRBV2	TRBD1	CASSESSGTGGDYGYTF	TGTGCCAGCAGTGAATCGTCTGGGACAGGGGGCGACTATGGCTACACCTTC
TRBJ2-7	many	TRBV7-2	NA	CASSLGGTASYEQYF	TGTGCCAGCAGCTTAGGAGGGACGGCGTCCTACGAGCAGTACTTC
TRBJ2-3	NA	TRBV19	TRBD2	CASRGLAGDRNTQYF	TGTGCCAGTAGAGGACTAGCGGGAGACCGGAATACGCAGTATTTT
TRBJ2-1	NA	TRBV7-9	NA	CASSPWGGYNEQFF	TGTGCCAGCAGCCCGTGGGGAGGCTACAATGAGCAGTTCTTC
TRBJ1-2	NA	TRBV28	NA	CASSFGSESNYGYTF	TGTGCCAGCAGTTTTGGGTCGGAAAGTAACTATGGCTACACCTTC
TRBJ2-7	many	TRBV20-1	NA	CSAMRGEGTYEQYF	TGCAGTGCTATGAGGGGGGAGGGAACCTACGAGCAGTACTTC
TRBJ2-1	few	TRBV15	NA	CATSTLSRGNEQFF	TGTGCCACCAGCACACTATCTCGCGGGAATGAGCAGTTCTTC
TRBJ1-4	few	TRBV3-1	NA	CASSQLGTPEGEKLFF	TGTGCCAGCAGCCAATTAGGGACTCCCGAGGGGGAAAAACTGTTTTTT
TRBJ2-5	many	TRBV7-2	TRBD2	CASGRGTQETQYF	TGTGCCAGCGGGCGGGGGACCCAAGAGACCCAGTACTTC
TRBJ2-1	many	TRBV12-5	NA	CASEPATPSYNEQFF	TGTGCTAGTGAACCAGCCACCCCCTCCTACAATGAGCAGTTCTTC
TRBJ1-4	many	TRBV4-1	TRBD1	CASSQEGTVNEKLFF	TGCGCCAGCAGCCAAGAGGGGACAGTTAATGAAAAACTGTTTTTT
TRBJ1-5	many	TRBV19	NA	CASSIGPGLTRNQPQHF	TGTGCCAGTAGTATAGGTCCCGGACTGACCAGGAATCAGCCCCAGCATTTT
TRBJ2-1	many	TRBV15	TRBD2	CATSPRGTSGQEQFF	TGTGCCACCAGCCCGAGAGGGACTAGCGGGCAGGAGCAGTTCTTC
TRBJ1-2	many	TRBV5-5	NA	CASSLGWGTSNYGYTF	TGTGCCAGCAGCTTGGGGTGGGGGACTTCTAACTATGGCTACACCTTC
TRBJ2-3	many	TRBV6-6	NA	CASSYFSGSSTDTQYF	TGTGCCAGCAGTTACTTTAGCGGATCTAGCACAGATACGCAGTATTTT
TRBJ2-3	many	TRBV9	NA	CASSVEGGGPTDTQYF	TGTGCCAGCAGCGTAGAGGGGGGGGGACCCACAGATACGCAGTATTTT